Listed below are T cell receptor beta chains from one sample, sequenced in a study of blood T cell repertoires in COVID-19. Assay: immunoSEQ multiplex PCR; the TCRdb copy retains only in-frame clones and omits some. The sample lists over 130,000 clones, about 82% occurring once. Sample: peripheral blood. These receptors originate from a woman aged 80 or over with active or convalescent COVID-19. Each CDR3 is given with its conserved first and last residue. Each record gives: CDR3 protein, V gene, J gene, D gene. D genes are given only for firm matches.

CDR3aa: CATSHLGRGPQPQHF
v_gene: TRBV15
j_gene: TRBJ1-5
d_gene: NA

CDR3aa: CASSRDRGRSMNTEAFF
v_gene: TRBV7-8
j_gene: TRBJ1-1
d_gene: TRBD1

CDR3aa: CASSADRGLASGGYTF
v_gene: TRBV5-1
j_gene: TRBJ1-2
d_gene: TRBD1

CDR3aa: CASSDQGDTGELFF
v_gene: TRBV9
j_gene: TRBJ2-2
d_gene: TRBD1

CDR3aa: CARIPTGVGGEQYF
v_gene: TRBV5-3
j_gene: TRBJ2-7
d_gene: NA

CDR3aa: CASSQVGVDQPQHF
v_gene: TRBV14
j_gene: TRBJ1-5
d_gene: NA

CDR3aa: CASSERQGRNSPLHF
v_gene: TRBV9
j_gene: TRBJ1-6
d_gene: TRBD1

CDR3aa: CASRRDGSSYEQYF
v_gene: TRBV11-2
j_gene: TRBJ2-7
d_gene: NA

CDR3aa: CAWSPTGRNPAVYF
v_gene: TRBV30
j_gene: TRBJ2-7
d_gene: NA

CDR3aa: CASSPPSTGLNEKLFF
v_gene: TRBV18
j_gene: TRBJ1-4
d_gene: NA